The source of this T cell receptor (beta chain) is a study of tissue T cells after allogeneic stem cell transplantation. Overall study results and limits: In patients and mice, blood and spleen missed much of tissue repertoire. Few T cell clones were shared across patients, but motif clusters showed tissue-specific shared signatures.

Time point defined: mouse harvest day 7 after allogeneic transplant. The graft held 10^6 splenic CD5+ T cells and 10^7 T-cell-depleted bone marrow cells. Profiled with immunoSEQ multiplex PCR; TCRdb holds only in-frame clones, not every one. The data contain roughly 6,800 clones, about 50% of them singletons. This clone was seen a few times. Antigen unknown. The gene names here belong to mouse. The read halts 1 residue ahead of the CDR3 end, with the missing end drawn from the germline J gene. V was trimmed by 6 bases and J by 0 bases, leaving 7 bases between them. The CDR3 extends over 13 amino acids. Per the germline V gene, CDR1 is KGHPV and CDR2 is FQNQEV (reference sequence).

The sequence came from a female BALB/c mouse given C57BL/6 T cells with graft-versus-host disease after an allogeneic hematopoietic cell transplant. V usage is TRBV26 and J usage is TRBJ2-4; D is unresolved. The source material was gut tissue. The CDR3 sequence: CASRTTSQNTLYF. The sequenced part of the CDR3 DNA is TGTGCCAGCAGGACAACTAGTCAAAACACCTTGTAC. The full variable domain, rest sourced from reference TRBV26 and TRBJ2-4, is NSKVIQTPRYLVKGQGQKAKMRCIPEKGHPVVFWYQQNKNNEFKFLINFQNQEVLQQIDMTEKRFSAECPSNSPCSLEIQSSEAGDSALYLCASRTTSQNTLYFGAGTRLSVL.